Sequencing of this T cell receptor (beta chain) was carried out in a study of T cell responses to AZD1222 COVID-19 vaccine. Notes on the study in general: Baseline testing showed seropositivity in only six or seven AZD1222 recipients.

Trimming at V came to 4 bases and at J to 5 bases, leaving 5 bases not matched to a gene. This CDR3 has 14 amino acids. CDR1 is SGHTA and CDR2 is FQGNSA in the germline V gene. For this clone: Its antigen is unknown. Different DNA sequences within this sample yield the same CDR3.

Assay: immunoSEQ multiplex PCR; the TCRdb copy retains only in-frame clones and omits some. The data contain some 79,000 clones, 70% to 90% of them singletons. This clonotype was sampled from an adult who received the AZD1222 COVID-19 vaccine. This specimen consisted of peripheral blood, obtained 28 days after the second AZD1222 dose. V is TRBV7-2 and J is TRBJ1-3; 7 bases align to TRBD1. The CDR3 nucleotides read TGTGCCAGCAGCTCCCGACAGGGTAGAAACACCATATATTTT. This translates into CASSSRQGRNTIYF.